Sequencing of this T cell receptor (beta chain) was carried out in a study of Graves' ophthalmopathy and Graves' hyperthyroidism. General study findings and limits: Blood samples also showed most expanded thyroid clonotypes exceeding 0.001 frequency. In predicting ophthalmopathy progression, the model reached nearly 71% sensitivity and under 85% specificity.

CDR3 length: 12 residues. V lost 4 bases, J lost 5 bases, and 5 bases lay in between. The germline gives CDR1 LNHNV, CDR2 YYDKDF (reference sequence). Clinical symptoms, serum thyroxine, TRAb, thyroid ultrasound and orbital computed tomography determined diagnosis. Many counts were recorded for this clonotype. Its antigen is not identified. TCR beta CDR3 regions were amplified from RNA transcripts. HTBI primers were employed in first-round RT-PCR, then a second-round multiplex PCR followed. Each CDR3 protein gets one entry after TCRdb re-called the multiplex PCR reads with MiXCR. The sample records over 650,000 distinct CDR3 sequences, about two fifths being singletons.

The sample was peripheral blood. The chain uses TRBV15 and TRBJ2-2; D uncertain. This TCR was recovered from an adult man with Graves' ophthalmopathy. The CDR3 DNA is TGTGCCACCAGCACGATTACCGGGGAGCTGTTTTTT. Its translation: CATSTITGELFF.